These 31 T cell receptor beta chains were all obtained from the same sample, sequenced in a study of blood T cell repertoires in COVID-19. TCRdb's copy holds only in-frame clones and misses some; the assay was immunoSEQ multiplex PCR. The table has about 310,000 clones, 85% seen once. The sequenced material came from PBMCs or T cells enriched from blood (not recorded which). These receptors originate from a woman aged 25 to 45 who had been exposed to COVID-19.

The V and J genes are TRBV5-1 and TRBJ2-1, with D unresolved. The CDR3 is made up of 12 amino acids. Germline CDR1 and CDR2: SGHRS and YFSETQ. The V gene lost 3 bases and the J gene lost 9 bases, with 10 bases spanning the gap. CDR3 region: CASSSSRVEQFF. The CDR3 region has the DNA TGCGCCAGCAGCTCCTCTAGAGTTGAGCAGTTCTTC.

The rearrangement links TRBV5-4 to TRBJ2-7, with D possibly matching TRBD2 (7 bases). V shed 4 bases and J shed 3 bases, with 20 bases lying between them. CDR3 length: 16 amino acids. CDR1 and CDR2 (germline): SGHNT, YYREEE (reference sequence). Here the CDR3 reads CASSTPGGGRNYEQYF. CDR3 in DNA: TGTGCCAGCAGCACCCCGGGGGGCGGTAGAAACTACGAGCAGTACTTC.

This chain joins TRBV28 and TRBJ2-7, with 10 bases that match TRBD1. The trim removed 2 bases at V and 6 bases at J, leaving 7 bases unmatched. The germline CDR1 and CDR2 sequences are MDHEN and SYDVKM. The CDR3 runs to 15 residues. The CDR3 DNA sequence: TGTGCCAGCAGTTTACCCGGAGGGACAGGGGTCGAGCAGTACTTC. Encoded protein: CASSLPGGTGVEQYF.

This clone was seen just once. The chain joins TRBV2 to TRBJ2-7; 11 nucleotides match TRBD2. Unmatched junction bases numbered 8, after V lost 2 bases and J lost 11 bases. The germline V gene has CDR1 SNHLY and CDR2 FYNNEI. This CDR3 is built from 14 residues. The CDR3 reads CASSEIGTSGPKYF. For the CDR3, the DNA is TGTGCCAGCAGTGAAATCGGGACTAGCGGTCCAAAGTACTTC. The full variable domain, completed using reference TRBV2 and TRBJ2-7, is EPEVTQTPSHQVTQMGQEVILRCVPISNHLYFYWYRQILGQKVEFLVSFYNNEISEKSEIFDDQFSVERPDGSNFTLKIRSTKLEDSAMYFCASSEIGTSGPKYFGPGTRLTVT.

The J gene is TRBJ1-4, the V gene TRBV2, with 10 bases identical to TRBD1. The CDR3 has 14 residues. J was trimmed by 1 base and V by 11 bases; bases with no gene match: 4. Germline loops: CDR1 SNHLY, CDR2 FYNNEI. The CDR3 sequence is CAGRDRGTNEKLFF. DNA of the CDR3: TGTGCCGGCCGGGACAGGGGAACTAATGAAAAACTGTTTTTT. Filled out from reference TRBV2 and TRBJ1-4, the complete variable domain reads EPEVTQTPSHQVTQMGQEVILRCVPISNHLYFYWYRQILGQKVEFLVSFYNNEISEKSEIFDDQFSVERPDGSNFTLKIRSTKLEDSAMYFCAGRDRGTNEKLFFGSGTQLSVL.

The chain recombines TRBV5-4 with TRBJ1-1; D is ambiguous. Germline values: CDR1 SGHNT, CDR2 YYREEE (reference sequence). Trimming stripped 3 bases from V and 5 bases from J, with 11 bases between. The CDR3 runs to 13 residues. CDR3 sequence: CASSSLRGTEAFF. CDR3 in DNA: TGTGCCAGCAGCTCCCTTCGAGGAACTGAAGCTTTCTTT. Complete variable domain (other parts from reference TRBV5-4 and TRBJ1-1): ETGVTQSPTHLIKTRGQQVTLRCSSQSGHNTVSWYQQALGQGPQFIFQYYREEENGRGNFPPRFSGLQFPNYSSELNVNALELDDSALYLCASSSLRGTEAFFGQGTRLTVV.

The J gene is TRBJ2-1, the V gene TRBV2, with 8 bases fitting TRBD2. The CDR3 spans 13 residues. V trimming: 6 bases; J trimming: 9 bases; junction bases outside the gene matches: 7. Germline CDR1 is SNHLY and CDR2 is FYNNEI. CDR3 residues: CASRGLAGGEQFF. CDR3 in DNA: TGTGCCAGCAGGGGATTGGCGGGGGGTGAGCAGTTCTTC.

The chain combines TRBV18 with TRBJ1-2; the match to TRBD1 covers 7 bases. V lost 4 bases, J lost 7 bases, and 9 bases stayed unmatched. The length of the CDR3 is 14 residues. The germline V gene encodes CDR1 KGHSH and CDR2 LQKENI. The chain's CDR3 is CASSRGEGARGYTF. Written as DNA, the CDR3 is TGTGCCAGCTCACGCGGAGAGGGGGCACGTGGCTACACCTTC. Using reference TRBV18 and TRBJ1-2 for the parts outside the CDR3, the full variable domain is NAGVMQNPRHLVRRRGQEARLRCSPMKGHSHVYWYRQLPEEGLKFMVYLQKENIIDESGMPKERFSAEFPKEGPSILRIQQVVRGDSAAYFCASSRGEGARGYTFGSGTRLTVV.

The rearrangement joins TRBV5-4 to TRBJ2-2; D ambiguous. The germline CDR1 and CDR2 sequences are SGHNT and YYREEE (reference sequence). Trimming took off 1 base at V and 2 bases at J, with 6 bases between the two ends. The CDR3 consists of 14 residues. In DNA form, the CDR3 reads TGTGCCAGCAGCTTGAACAGCAACACCGGGGAGCTGTTTTTT. Its translation is CASSLNSNTGELFF.

The rearrangement links TRBV7-9 to TRBJ1-1; a possible D gene is TRBD1 (6 bases). Trimming took 6 bases from V and 1 from J, leaving 12 bases between them. The CDR3 contains 14 residues. Germline loops: CDR1 SEHNR, CDR2 FQNEAQ (reference sequence). The CDR3 loop is CASSGDTENTEAFF. The CDR3 DNA reads as TGTGCCAGCAGTGGGGACACGGAGAACACTGAAGCTTTCTTT.

This chain uses TRBV21-1 with TRBJ2-7; the table's D call, TRBD2, was not checked against the DNA. TRBV21-1 counts as a pseudogene. The CDR3 runs 15 residues. CDR3 in DNA: TGTGCCAGCAGCCGACTAGCGGGGCCTACCTACGAGCAGTACTTC. This translates into CASSRLAGPTYEQYF.

The chain is built from TRBV7-8 and TRBJ2-5, with 13 bases that match TRBD2. Losses at the gene ends were 3 bases for V and 6 bases for J; bases not matched to a gene: 4. The CDR3 consists of 15 residues. In germline, CDR1 is SGHVS, CDR2 FQNEAQ. In DNA form, the CDR3 reads TGTGCCAGCAGCTTCGGGACTAGCGGGGAACAGACCCAGTACTTC. It specifies CASSFGTSGEQTQYF.

This clone was picked up a small number of times. The V and J genes are TRBV7-8 and TRBJ1-5; D unclear. The length of the CDR3 is 16 residues. V was clipped by 7 bases and J by 0 bases, with 16 bases between them. In germline, CDR1 is SGHVS, CDR2 FQNEAQ. The CDR3 nucleotides are TGTGCCAGCACCCCCGGTGGGCCAGCTAGCAATCAGCCCCAGCATTTT. Protein sequence: CASTPGGPASNQPQHF.

The CDR3 DNA follows: TGTGCCAGCTCACCGTCTACCTTAACCTCTGGAAACACCATATATTTT. It yields the protein CASSPSTLTSGNTIYF. The J gene is TRBJ1-3, the V gene TRBV18; no firm D call. This CDR3 region has 16 residues. Germline CDR1 and CDR2: KGHSH and LQKENI. Trimming took off 3 bases at V and 0 bases at J, with 12 bases between the two ends.

The rearrangement joins TRBV5-1 to TRBJ2-5; 10 nucleotides line up with TRBD1. The CDR3 contains 14 residues. Germline CDR1 SGHRS, CDR2 YFSETQ. V shed 5 bases and J 5 bases; nucleotides not matched to a gene: 6. The CDR3 coding sequence is TGCGCCAGCAGGACGACAGGGGGCTTTGAGACCCAGTACTTC. As protein: CASRTTGGFETQYF. The full variable domain, its missing parts supplied by reference TRBV5-1 and TRBJ2-5, is KAGVTQTPRYLIKTRGQQVTLSCSPISGHRSVSWYQQTPGQGLQFLFEYFSETQRNKGNFPGRFSGRQFSNSRSEMNVSTLELGDSALYLCASRTTGGFETQYFGPGTRLLVL.

This rearrangement joins TRBV19 to TRBJ1-4; TRBD1 aligns across 10 bases. The CDR3 is 16 residues long. Losses at the gene ends were 5 bases for V and 6 bases for J; bases not matched to a gene: 9. Germline CDR1 is LNHDA and CDR2 is SQIVND (reference sequence). CDR3 region: CASSAFKDRGDEKLFF. CDR3 in DNA: TGTGCCAGTAGTGCCTTTAAGGACAGGGGGGATGAAAAACTGTTTTTT. Together with reference TRBV19 and TRBJ1-4, the CDR3 gives the full variable domain: DGGITQSPKYLFRKEGQNVTLSCEQNLNHDAMYWYRQDPGQGLRLIYYSQIVNDFQKGDIAEGYSVSREKKESFPLTVTSAQKNPTAFYLCASSAFKDRGDEKLFFGSGTQLSVL.

The chain links TRBV2 to TRBJ1-2; D might be TRBD1 (5 bases). This CDR3 spans 13 amino acids. From germline, CDR1 is SNHLY and CDR2 FYNNEI. Trimming removed 10 bases from V and 5 bases from J, with 17 bases in between. CDR3 coding DNA: TGTGCCATACAGGCGCCTACAGATTATGGCTACACCTTC. It is translated as CAIQAPTDYGYTF. The full variable domain, completed using reference TRBV2 and TRBJ1-2, is EPEVTQTPSHQVTQMGQEVILRCVPISNHLYFYWYRQILGQKVEFLVSFYNNEISEKSEIFDDQFSVERPDGSNFTLKIRSTKLEDSAMYFCAIQAPTDYGYTFGSGTRLTVV.

This clone was seen just once. Different DNA sequences within this sample yield the same CDR3. This chain links TRBV7-9 with TRBJ1-2; D is undetermined. Trimming took 1 base from V and 2 from J, leaving 8 bases between them. Germline V gene data show CDR1 as SEHNR and CDR2 as FQNEAQ (reference sequence). The CDR3 sequence is 14 residues long. CDR3: CASSLGGGNYGYTF. The CDR3 region has the DNA TGTGCCAGCAGCTTAGGCGGTGGGAACTATGGCTACACCTTC.

This clone was seen more than once but under ten times. The chain uses TRBV6-6 and TRBJ1-5, with D unclear. V lost 2 bases, J lost 1 base, and 6 bases lay in between. Germline V gene lookup returns CDR1 MNHNY and CDR2 SVGAGI (reference sequence). The CDR3 length is 14 residues. The CDR3 here is CASSYGESNQPQHF. In DNA form, the CDR3 reads TGTGCCAGCAGTTACGGGGAGAGCAATCAGCCCCAGCATTTT.

This clone came up once. The CDR3: CASTRGGAAGEQYF. CDR3 in DNA: TGTGCCAGCACACGAGGGGGGGCGGCGGGAGAGCAGTACTTC. The chain joins TRBV11-2 to TRBJ2-7; TRBD2 might be the D (7 bases). CDR1 and CDR2 from the germline V gene are SGHAT and FQNNGV. Trimming left V 7 bases short and J 7 bases short, with 20 bases between. This CDR3 is 14 amino acids long. The complete variable domain, with remaining parts taken from reference TRBV11-2 and TRBJ2-7, reads EAGVAQSPRYKIIEKRQSVAFWCNPISGHATLYWYQQILGQGPKLLIQFQNNGVVDDSQLPKDRFSAERLKGVDSTLKIQPAKLEDSAVYLCASTRGGAAGEQYFGPGTRLTVT.

The CDR3 reads CASTSEGGEQYF. The CDR3, as DNA: TGTGCCAGCACCTCGGAGGGTGGGGAGCAGTACTTC. The chain recombines TRBV7-9 with TRBJ2-7; TRBD2 might be the D (6 bases). V was shortened by 7 bases and J by 7 bases, with 14 bases between the two germline ends. The length of the CDR3 is 12 residues. The germline V gene has CDR1 SEHNR and CDR2 FQNEAQ (reference sequence).

The chain carries TRBV5-1 and TRBJ1-6; D gene unclear. This CDR3 is 15 amino acids long. Germline CDR1 SGHRS, CDR2 YFSETQ. Trimming took 0 bases from V and 8 from J, leaving 12 bases between them. The CDR3: CASSLEGEGDSPLHF. CDR3 DNA sequence: TGCGCCAGCAGCTTGGAAGGAGAGGGAGATTCACCCCTCCACTTT.

The chain has TRBV28 and TRBJ2-3; D is possibly TRBD2 (6 bases). Trimming removed 5 bases from V and 6 bases from J, with 24 bases in between. The germline V gene has CDR1 MDHEN and CDR2 SYDVKM. The CDR3 covers 17 residues. The CDR3 DNA reads TGTGCCAGCAGTACCTCCTCCCTAGCGCGAAACCTCGATACGCAGTATTTT. Its translation: CASSTSSLARNLDTQYF. Based on the CDR3 plus reference TRBV28 and TRBJ2-3, the full variable domain is DVKVTQSSRYLVKRTGEKVFLECVQDMDHENMFWYRQDPGLGLRLIYFSYDVKMKEKGDIPEGYSVSREKKERFSLILESASTNQTSMYLCASSTSSLARNLDTQYFGPGTRLTVL.

The V and J genes are TRBV9 and TRBJ2-1; 11 bases align to TRBD2. Trimming took 3 bases from V and 0 from J; bases not matched to a gene: 2. This CDR3 is built from 16 residues. CDR1 SGDLS and CDR2 YYNGEE come from the germline V gene. The CDR3 nucleotides read TGTGCCAGCAGCGGGGGACTAGCGGTCTCCTACAATGAGCAGTTCTTC. Its protein product is CASSGGLAVSYNEQFF.

Concerning this clone itself: The DNA is left out, because the CDR3 cannot be placed on it with certainty; the CDR3 is given as TCRdb lists it. This rearrangement joins TRBV1 to TRBJ2-7; the tabulated D call, TRBD1, remains unverified against the DNA. TRBV1 is noted as a pseudogene. Termini included, the CDR3 measures 15 amino acids. The CDR3 is CTSSRVGTGTDEQYF.

This clone was seen a handful of times. The rearrangement joins TRBV3-1 (or the pseudogene TRBV3-2) to TRBJ2-7; no reliable D call. There are 15 residues in the CDR3. Germline CDR1 and CDR2: LGHDT and YNNKEL (reference sequence). V lost 5 bases and J 1 base, leaving 15 bases between the germline ends. CDR3: CASSSNPPSSYEQYF. DNA for the CDR3: TGTGCCAGCAGCTCTAACCCGCCTTCTTCCTACGAGCAGTACTTC.

V gene TRBV6-2 or TRBV6-3 combines with J gene TRBJ1-5, with D unresolved. The germline V and J ends were trimmed by 5 bases and 12 bases, with 14 bases remaining between them. Germline CDR1 is MNHEY and CDR2 is SVGEGT. This CDR3 has 12 amino acids. CDR3 DNA: TGTGCCAGCAGTGGCTCTAGAAGTCTCCAGCATTTT. Amino acid sequence: CASSGSRSLQHF.

The V gene is TRBV30, the J gene TRBJ1-6; D not resolved. The CDR3 contains 13 residues. From germline, CDR1 is GTSNPN and CDR2 SVGIG (reference sequence). The germline V and J ends were trimmed by 0 bases and 10 bases, with 10 bases remaining between them. The CDR3: CAWSVRGTSPLHF. The CDR3 DNA follows: TGTGCCTGGAGTGTCCGGGGAACCTCACCCCTCCACTTT. Supplemented by reference TRBV30 and TRBJ1-6, the full variable domain reads SQTIHQWPATLVQPVGSPLSLECTVEGTSNPNLYWYRQAAGRGLQLLFYSVGIGQISSEVPQNLSASRPQDRQFILSSKKLLLSDSGFYLCAWSVRGTSPLHFGNGTRLTVT.

The chain combines TRBV11-1 with TRBJ2-3, with 9 bases matching TRBD1. V trimming: 4 bases; J trimming: 5 bases; junction bases outside the gene matches: 4. This CDR3 spans 14 amino acids. Germline CDR1 reads SGHAT; CDR2 reads FQDESV (reference sequence). The CDR3 DNA sequence: TGTGCCAGCAGCTCGGACAGGGGTGGAGATACGCAGTATTTT. Translated: CASSSDRGGDTQYF.

The gene calls are TRBV30 and TRBJ1-4; D might be TRBD1 (6 bases). V gave up 4 bases and J gave up 2 bases, with 11 bases separating them. CDR3 length equals 14 residues. From germline, CDR1 is GTSNPN and CDR2 SVGIG (reference sequence). The CDR3 loop reads CAWKTQGTNEKLFF. The DNA of the CDR3 is TGTGCCTGGAAGACTCAGGGGACTAATGAAAAACTGTTTTTT.

V usage is TRBV6-8 and J usage is TRBJ2-5, with TRBD2 matching 13 bases. V lost 5 bases to trimming and J lost 2 bases; unmatched junction nucleotides: 8. CDR1 and CDR2 (germline): MNHGY, SAAAGT. The length of the CDR3 is 17 residues. The CDR3 DNA reads as TGTGCCAGCAGTACCGAAGGGACTAGCGGGGAACAAGAGACCCAGTACTTC. Translated, it gives CASSTEGTSGEQETQYF.